This TCR beta chain is drawn from a study of vaccination and CD4 T cells after COVID-19. Study-level background: Culture controls were given either a CEFX pool, an HIV-1 Nef pool, or no peptide.

For this clonotype: Its specificity is not known.

Notes on the study in general: Nearly all convalescent vaccine-specific clones, 304 of 307, recognized only SARS-CoV-2 spike.

The Oncomine TCR Beta short-read assay generated sequence data from the DNA of cultured CD4+ T cells. It was cultured CD4+ T cells from which genomic DNA was extracted. Via MiXCR, TCRdb re-called the PCR reads, giving one row per CDR3 protein. The sample yields around 10,000 distinct CDR3 sequences, approximately 30% seen once. Treatment denoted: approximately nine-day PBMC culture with coronavirus spike peptide pools or control peptides (ViraFEST assay). It was before the COVID-19 pandemic (2011-2018) that the unexposed donor's CD4+ T cells were collected. The V gene's germline CDR1 is SGHTA and CDR2 FQGNSA. The V gene lost 6 bases and the J gene lost 10 bases, with 10 bases spanning the gap. There are 11 residues in the CDR3.

Sequencing was performed on CD4+ T cells from blood, cultured in vitro. The chain is built from TRBV7-2 and TRBJ2-1, with D unresolved. This TCR was recovered from a human donor in good health. As DNA, the CDR3 is TGTGCCAGCAGTCGGAATCGGGAGCAGTTCTTC. Translating gives CASSRNREQFF.